The entry below describes one TCR beta chain. The source of the sample is a study of T cell changes during pregnancy in multiple sclerosis. The method was immunoSEQ multiplex PCR; TCRdb's version includes in-frame clones alone and lacks a portion of them. The sample records about 69,000 clones, roughly 88% being singletons. The sequence was obtained from a female donor with multiple sclerosis, enrolled in a pregnancy study. This specimen was peripheral blood, taken in the third trimester of pregnancy.

The CDR3 coding sequence is TGCGCCAGCAGCCAGACAGGGGTGGGGCAGCAGTACTTC. It is translated as CASSQTGVGQQYF. V gene TRBV4-1 combines with J gene TRBJ2-7; 8 bases are a match to TRBD1. V dropped 3 bases and J dropped 8; count of bases not matched to a gene: 6. The CDR3 totals 13 residues. Germline V lookup: CDR1 MGHRA, CDR2 YSYEKL.